This passage covers 2 T cell receptor beta chains from one sample sequenced in a study of blood T cell repertoires in COVID-19 (dated by TCRdb to the early 2020s). To prepare the library, the immunoSEQ multiplex PCR assay was applied. The table was pulled from immuneACCESS by TCRdb, which kept in-frame rearrangements only. Such tables lose some clones; where checked, under half of the loss comes from unresolved V genes, and the rest has no known cause. The sample table shows 300,000 to 400,000 clones, and around 87% are seen once. The ten largest clonotypes hold roughly 6.3% of the sample. The source material was peripheral blood. These receptor sequences come from a woman in her 50s with COVID-19, enrolled during active disease.

The V call is TRBV7-9, the J call TRBJ2-7; 10 bases line up with TRBD1. Germline V CDR1 and CDR2: SEHNR, FQNEAQ (reference sequence). The CDR3 is made up of 12 amino acids. V dropped 10 bases and J dropped 5; count of bases not matched to a gene: 5. The CDR3 is CATMTGGDEQYF. CDR3 bases: TGTGCCACTATGACAGGGGGCGACGAGCAGTACTTC.

The J gene is TRBJ1-2, the V gene TRBV5-1; possibly TRBD1 for D (6 bases). The CDR3 sequence is 13 residues long. Trimming took off 3 bases at V and 1 base at J, with 7 bases between the two ends. CDR1 and CDR2 from the germline V gene are SGHRS and YFSETQ. The CDR3 DNA sequence: TGCGCCAGCAGCTCGGACAGTAACTATGGCTACACCTTC. Residues: CASSSDSNYGYTF.